This TCR beta chain originates from a study of T cell repertoires in cytomegalovirus infection. Study in general: Used in the study were CMV epitopes, some recently identified and HLA-C-restricted, others well-studied and HLA-B-restricted.

Concerning this clonotype: Its antigen is currently unknown.

Germline loops: CDR1 LNHDA, CDR2 SQIVND (reference sequence). Trimming took off 3 bases at V and 1 base at J, with 6 bases between the two ends. This CDR3 contains 14 residues. General study findings and limits: Within the response measured ex vivo, HLA-C-restricted CMV-specific TCR beta clonotypes were dominant.

TCRdb re-derived calls from the reads in MiXCR, one entry per CDR3 protein. The data show 360,000 or so distinct CDR3 sequences, just under 35% seen once. This clonotype originated in a human donor in good health (CMV status not recorded). Some clones in this sample may be carry-over from other donors' samples. The J gene is TRBJ2-2, the V gene TRBV19; no reliable D call. Source: cultured PBMCs, taken from culture after CMV antigen stimulation. The CDR3 nucleotides are TGTGCCAGTAGTATCTTCGAGAACACCGGGGAGCTGTTTTTT. Its translation is CASSIFENTGELFF.